This TCR beta chain was captured in a study of T cell responses to AZD1222 COVID-19 vaccine. Germline V gives CDR1 MDHEN, CDR2 SYDVKM. Trimming stripped 8 bases from V and 1 base from J, with 17 bases between. CDR3 length: 15 residues. Study results and limitations: Epitopes outside B.1.351 and B.1.1.7 mutated regions reportedly drew nearly half of spike TCRs. Elevations in Spike-specific TCR breadth and depth followed administration of two AZD1222 doses. The study identified only a handful of AZD1222 recipients as seropositive at baseline. There were mostly white British donors and more females than males, and clonal diversity was possibly underestimated.

The repertoire was sequenced with immunoSEQ multiplex PCR; TCRdb's copy has only in-frame clones and lacks some. The repertoire holds roughly 120,000 clones, with around 89% as singletons. On this clone: Its antigen is unknown.

This receptor was obtained from an adult who received the AZD1222 COVID-19 vaccine. The chain joins TRBV28 to TRBJ2-5, with D possibly called TRBD1 or TRBD2 (6 bases each). Material: peripheral blood, obtained 28 days after the second AZD1222 dose. The CDR3 region is CASRERGGSQETQYF. The CDR3, as DNA: TGTGCCAGCCGGGAGAGAGGGGGAAGCCAAGAGACCCAGTACTTC. Drawing the rest from reference TRBV28 and TRBJ2-5, the complete variable domain is DVKVTQSSRYLVKRTGEKVFLECVQDMDHENMFWYRQDPGLGLRLIYFSYDVKMKEKGDIPEGYSVSREKKERFSLILESASTNQTSMYLCASRERGGSQETQYFGPGTRLLVL.